The 9 T cell receptor beta chains reported below all come from one sample, sequenced in a study of long-term antiretroviral therapy in people with HIV. Version v3.0 of the immunoSEQ assay was performed at survey level. TCRdb's table, derived via immunoSEQ multiplex PCR, lists solely in-frame clones and lacks some. In the table there are 42,000 or so clones, more than 80% of which are singletons. This material consisted of unsorted PBMCs, taken 3.1 years after starting antiretroviral therapy. These receptors came from a woman aged 45-65 years with HIV.

The rearrangement links TRBV5-1 to TRBJ2-6; D gene ambiguous. CDR1 SGHRS and CDR2 YFSETQ come from the germline V gene. V lost 4 bases to trimming and J lost 5 bases, with 7 bases between them. The CDR3 loop spans 13 amino acids. The CDR3 protein is CASSRDRANVLTF. DNA of the CDR3: TGCGCCAGCAGCCGAGACAGGGCCAACGTCCTGACTTTC.

The J gene is TRBJ2-7, the V gene TRBV5-4; weak D call: TRBD1 (5 bases). CDR3 length equals 15 residues. V was shortened by 4 bases and J by 0 bases, with 14 bases between the two germline ends. The germline V gene encodes CDR1 SGHNT and CDR2 YYREEE (reference sequence). CDR3: CASSLLAGRSYEQYF. For the CDR3, the DNA is TGTGCCAGCAGCCTCTTGGCAGGGCGCTCCTACGAGCAGTACTTC.

V usage is TRBV5-6 and J usage is TRBJ2-7, with D possibly matching TRBD2 (5 bases). CDR1 is SGHDT and CDR2 is YYEEEE in the germline V gene. V was cut by 0 bases and J by 4 bases, with 17 bases left in between. CDR3 length equals 16 residues. The CDR3 sequence: CASSLGGSATPYEQYF. The DNA of the CDR3 is TGTGCCAGCAGCTTGGGAGGGTCCGCTACACCTTACGAGCAGTACTTC.

The rearrangement uses TRBV4-1 and TRBJ2-7; 9 bases map to TRBD1. Germline V gene lookup returns CDR1 MGHRA and CDR2 YSYEKL. This CDR3 region has 16 residues. V shed 0 bases and J 4 bases; nucleotides not matched to a gene: 7. The CDR3 DNA reads as TGCGCCAGCAGCCAAGATCTTGGGACAGGGAGGTACGAGCAGTACTTC. As protein: CASSQDLGTGRYEQYF.

The chain carries TRBV6-5 and TRBJ2-1; either TRBD1 or TRBD2 may fit D (6 bases each). V lost 7 bases to trimming and J lost 5 bases, with 12 bases between them. CDR1 MNHEY and CDR2 SVGAGI come from the germline V gene. The CDR3 is 13 amino acids. The CDR3 sequence: CASNVGGNNEQFF. The DNA for the CDR3 is TGTGCCAGCAATGTGGGGGGCAACAATGAGCAGTTCTTC.

The V gene is TRBV30, the J gene TRBJ1-2; 8 bases match TRBD1. V was clipped by 4 bases and J by 4 bases; unmatched bases: 2. CDR1 is GTSNPN and CDR2 is SVGIG in the germline V gene (reference sequence). CDR3 size: 12 residues. As DNA, the CDR3 is TGTGCCTGGAACGACAGGGGCTATGGCTACACCTTC. It translates to CAWNDRGYGYTF.

This sequence joins TRBV7-6 and TRBJ2-1; a weak D match, TRBD1 (5 bases). The CDR3 sequence is 16 residues long. Trimming removed 2 bases from V and 5 bases from J, with 16 bases in between. CDR1 is SGHVS, CDR2 FNYEAQ, per germline. As DNA, the CDR3 is TGTGCCAGCAGCTTATATTCGTCGACAGTTAACAATGAGCAGTTCTTC. As protein: CASSLYSSTVNNEQFF.

This sequence joins TRBV18 and TRBJ1-6; TRBD1 might be the D (5 bases). Germline CDR1 is KGHSH and CDR2 is LQKENI. V lost 3 bases to trimming and J lost 7 bases, with 10 bases between them. This CDR3 region has 14 residues. This CDR3 is CASSPKGSNSPLHF. CDR3 sequence (DNA): TGTGCCAGCTCACCGAAGGGGTCCAATTCACCCCTCCACTTT.

The chain combines TRBV5-4 with TRBJ1-1; D perhaps matches TRBD1 (5 bases). Germline V gene data show CDR1 as SGHNT and CDR2 as YYREEE (reference sequence). The CDR3 totals 15 residues. The germline V and J ends were trimmed by 2 bases and 1 base, with 12 bases remaining between them. The CDR3 sequence is CASSFGAAQNTEAFF. The DNA of the CDR3 is TGTGCCAGCAGCTTTGGGGCAGCCCAGAACACTGAAGCTTTCTTT.